This TCR beta chain was captured in a study of cytomegalovirus exposure and HLA in healthy donors (dated by TCRdb to about 2017). General notes on the study: According to an earlier analysis of around 600 of the donors, about 179 million T cells yielded 90 million to 140 million unique TCR beta sequences and 250 to 350 Gb of sequence data. Around 320 gigabases of sequencing data and tens of millions of unique TCR sequences were included in an early release covering several hundred HLA-typed donors. Of the roughly 400 genotyped donors, about 84% fell in the genetic ancestry cluster associated with self-reported Caucasian donors. The study was designed to test whether signatures of past pathogen exposure could be identified by cataloging public T cell receptors. The study profiled the T cell repertoires of fewer than 850 subjects by immunosequencing and related them to cytomegalovirus serostatus. A separate validation cohort of 100 to 150 different subjects was used in addition to the roughly 640-subject first cohort. To predict cytomegalovirus infection status, the study combined high-throughput TCR immunosequencing, statistical association of individual TCRs with disease status, and machine learning. A later analysis re-analyzed previously published TCR beta repertoires from several hundred donors and added high-resolution HLA genotyping to study TCR occurrence patterns. Rather than using new phenotypic data, the later analysis identified candidate immune exposures from TCR beta sequences and from how often those sequences occurred across donors. In an earlier analysis of several hundred of the donors, high-throughput TCR beta sequencing was used to judge whether each TCR beta V gene segment behaved as functional or pseudogenic. Alongside the repertoire data, information on donor age, sex, ethnicity and CMV serostatus was compiled. A later genetic analysis took genome-wide SNP genotypes for about 65% of the roughly 670 donors and used that subset as a discovery cohort. Every discovery cohort repertoire had been produced on one sequencing platform. HLA typing covered class I and class II loci at four-digit resolution. Typing coverage differed by locus: A, B, C, DRB1 and DQB1 were typed in about 629-630 donors, DQA1 in 500 to 550, DPA1 in around 600, and DPB1 in 472. Four or five DR-DQ haplotypes were handled as single units for association and clustering because linkage in the cohort was strong. Across some 400 genotyped donors of the cohort, an average of about 240,000 unique TCR beta nucleotide sequences per donor were sequenced, and roughly 18% of those sequences were non-productive.

The library relied on the immunoSEQ multiplex PCR assay. A mixture of 60 forward primers for TCR Vbeta segments and 13 reverse primers for TCR Jbeta segments was used in the multiplex PCR. A multiplex PCR assay on genomic DNA amplified the CDR3 region of rearranged TCR beta genes. On the Illumina HiSeq System, the amplified TCR beta libraries were sequenced as 87-base-pair reads. Per the source publication's procedure: A later analysis tallied 75 million to 95 million unique TCR beta chains across the 666 repertoires, and approximately 11 million of those chains were shared by two or more donors. A nearest-neighbor algorithm error-corrected the raw reads and collapsed the reads into unique sequences, merging closely related sequences to remove PCR and sequencing errors. Alignment of CDR3 sequences to IMGT reference sequences was used to assign V, D and J gene segments. For a sequence to be retained, a match of at least six nucleotides to both a V gene segment and a J gene segment was required. Rearrangements were classified as productive when the CDR3 lacked stop codons and remained in frame with V and J, and all other rearrangements were classified as non-productive. CDR3 was defined according to IMGT convention as the region running from the second conserved V-encoded cysteine to the conserved J-encoded phenylalanine. Sequences without an unambiguous match to a single V gene segment were excluded from the earlier analysis of a few hundred of the donors. In an earlier analysis of approximately 590 of the donors, V segments were called functional above 56.7% productive rearrangements and were called segregating when the between-donor standard deviation exceeded 5%. A statistical classification framework was built for diagnosing cytomegalovirus status from the catalog of TCR beta chain sequences. V and J gene assignment, in a later analysis, came from comparing TCR nucleotide sequences with IMGT/GENE-DB human TR gene sequences. The TCRdist pipeline was used in a later analysis to assign CDR3 sequences and most-parsimonious VDJ recombination scenarios. In a later analysis, every TCR beta chain was defined by the combination of its CDR3 amino acid sequence and its V-gene family, and reads without a unique V-gene family were dropped. To address suspected cross-contamination and a sequencing artifact, a later analysis removed 592 highly shared, low-generation-probability nucleotide sequences. In a later analysis, a clonal expansion index was calculated for each public chain from normalized within-repertoire ranks of inferred template counts. Generation probabilities in a later analysis came from a VDJ recombination model fitted to out-of-frame rearrangements, and those results were checked against IGoR. In a later analysis, TCR-TCR, TCR-HLA and TCR-CMV co-occurrence was scored with hypergeometric tests, and a repertoire-size bias correction was applied to TCR pairs. In a later analysis, false discovery rates were estimated by permuting HLA or CMV assignments 20 times. In a later analysis, co-occurring TCRs were grouped using DBSCAN, with TCRdist sequence similarity added in when clustering inside HLA-allele-positive subsets. Repertoires with fewer than 30,000 or more than 120,000 public chains were left out of co-occurrence clustering, as were five repertoires with anomalous nucleotide sharing. Held by TCRdb, this immuneACCESS table contains in-frame sequences only and omits some clones. Under half of the omission traces to an unresolved V gene where checked; the cause of the rest is unknown. V, J and clone size were drawn from that table, and D and trimming were deduced from the DNA. The sample yields approximately 130,000 clones; about two thirds were counted once. About 3% of the sample is in the top ten clones.

Broad study findings and their caveats: A later genetic analysis associated a missense DCLRE1C variant with V-gene and J-gene trimming of TCR beta chains, and an independent cohort replicated the association. A few of the identified cytomegalovirus-associated TCR beta chains were confirmed in vitro to be specific for cytomegalovirus antigens. Assigning TCR associations to individual alleles was difficult when HLA alleles, especially DR and DQ, strongly co-occurred. An earlier analysis of around 540 of the donors showed that most TCR beta V segments appeared in productive rearrangements either about 87% or about 30% of the time, which broadly matched IMGT annotations. While some public TCRs were present in many individuals, most TCR sequences turned up only very rarely across donors. For the cohort, immune exposure information was limited to CMV serostatus. Sequencing depth was assumed to be roughly uniform across donors in the presence/absence analyses, though that assumption may not hold. The 87-base-pair reads could not distinguish some IMGT-functional V segments, including TRBV6-2 and TRBV6-3, so those segments were excluded. The sequencing pipeline was judged likely to have produced a cluster of highly shared sequence variants as a technical artifact. Several of the top co-occurrence clusters appeared to be linked to parvovirus B19, influenza, CMV and Epstein-Barr virus, according to a later analysis. This cohort had only TCR beta chains sequenced, and the lack of alpha or paired-chain data limited which features could be detected. A total of 150 to 200 TCR beta chains were listed by the study as associated with cytomegalovirus. According to the authors, the approach could potentially be generalized to other disease states and immunological phenotypes. According to a later analysis, most CMV-associated TCR beta chains appeared to be HLA-restricted, and the HLA associations seemed to be driven largely by CMV exposure. In a later genetic analysis, fewer N-insertions in productive TCRs were reported among donors in an Asian-associated ancestry cluster than the 666-donor mean. Correlated functional status among segregating V segments might reflect linkage disequilibrium, but an unknown experimental factor could not be ruled out. Because HLA typing was unavailable for some donors at each locus, only the typed subset was used in association tests. A further reported finding was that TCR beta sequences accurately predicted the HLA-A and HLA-B alleles for most subjects in the first cohort. Because counts were too low, roughly 17 rarely observed V segments, including chromosome 9 orphons, were left out of the earlier analysis of 587 of the donors. At a false discovery rate of 0.05, a later analysis linked 15,000 to 20,000 TCR beta sequences to specific HLA alleles. In a later analysis, TCR association rates were found to vary across HLA loci, with the most associated TCRs seen for DRB1 alleles and the fewest for HLA-C alleles. Compared with equally common non-associated chains, HLA-associated TCR beta chains in a later analysis were more clonally expanded and had lower generation probabilities. In both the original and validation cohorts, the classifier was reported to diagnose cytomegalovirus status with high specificity and sensitivity.

The cohort comprised several hundred healthy bone marrow donors. Cohort members were all nominally healthy when sampled, although unrecorded immune exposures were likely present. CMV serostatus was recorded as positive for around 300 and negative for about 50% of the roughly 670 cohort members, whereas no CMV serostatus was recorded for the donor in question. A peripheral blood sample was provided by each donor, and peripheral blood mononuclear cells were used for TCR beta sequencing. The Qiagen DNeasy Blood Extraction Kit was used to extract genomic DNA from the blood cell samples. The CDR3 covers 12 residues, taking in both the cysteine and the phenylalanine. Only the CDR3 portion is preserved as DNA: 36 bases, with reading frame beginning at the first base. CDR1 LNHDA and CDR2 SQIVND are derived from the germline V gene (reference sequence). V is cut by 4 bases and J by 5 bases, and the space between the germline ends is 9 bases.

With respect to this clone: Which antigen it targets is not known. No qualities accompany the bases; no much larger clone lies one base away.

This clonotype was sampled from a human donor in good health. The sample was PBMCs. Here the chain combines TRBV19 and TRBJ2-7; TRBD2 is perhaps the D gene, given 5 matching bases. The DNA sequence is as follows: TGTGCCAGTAGTAGAGGGTCCCACGAGCAGTACTTC. The resulting protein is CASSRGSHEQYF.